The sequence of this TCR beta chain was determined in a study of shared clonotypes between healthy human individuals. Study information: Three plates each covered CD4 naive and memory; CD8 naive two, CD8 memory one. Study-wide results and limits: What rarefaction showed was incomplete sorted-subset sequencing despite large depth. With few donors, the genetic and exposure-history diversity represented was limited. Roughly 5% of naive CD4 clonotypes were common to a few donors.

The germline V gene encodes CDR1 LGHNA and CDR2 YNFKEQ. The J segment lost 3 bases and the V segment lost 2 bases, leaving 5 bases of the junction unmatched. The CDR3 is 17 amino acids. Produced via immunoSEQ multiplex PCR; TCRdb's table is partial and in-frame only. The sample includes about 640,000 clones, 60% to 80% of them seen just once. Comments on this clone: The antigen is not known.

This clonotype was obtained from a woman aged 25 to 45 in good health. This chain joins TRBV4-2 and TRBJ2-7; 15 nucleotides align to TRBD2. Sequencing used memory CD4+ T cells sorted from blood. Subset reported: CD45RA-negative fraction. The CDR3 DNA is TGTGCCAGCAGCCAATCCGGGACTAGCGGGGGGATCTACGAGCAGTACTTC. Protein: CASSQSGTSGGIYEQYF.